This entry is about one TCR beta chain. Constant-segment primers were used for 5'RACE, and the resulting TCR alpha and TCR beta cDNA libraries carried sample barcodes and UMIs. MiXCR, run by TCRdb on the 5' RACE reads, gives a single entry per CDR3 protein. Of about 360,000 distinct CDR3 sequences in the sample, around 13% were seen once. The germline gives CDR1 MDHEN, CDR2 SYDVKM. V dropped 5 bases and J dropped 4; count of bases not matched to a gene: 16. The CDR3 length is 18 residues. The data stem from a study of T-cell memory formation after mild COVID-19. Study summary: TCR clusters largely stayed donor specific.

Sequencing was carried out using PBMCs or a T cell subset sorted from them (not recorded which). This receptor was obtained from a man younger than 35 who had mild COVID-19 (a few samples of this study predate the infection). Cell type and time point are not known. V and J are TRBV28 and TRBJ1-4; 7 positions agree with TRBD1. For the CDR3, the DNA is TGTGCCAGCAGTCACCGAAGACAGGGCGCACGAATTAATGAAAAACTGTTTTTT. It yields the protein CASSHRRQGARINEKLFF.